The source of this TCR beta chain is a study of blood T cells in healthy people across ages. Findings of the study overall: In older individuals, TCR beta diversity per million T cells was lower, falling roughly linearly with age.

The CDR3 has 11 residues. Germline V gene sequence: CDR1 MDHEN, CDR2 SYDVKM. V was shortened by 3 bases and J by 8 bases, with 7 bases between the two germline ends. Through a sample-barcoded 5' primer and a J-beta primer mix, a second PCR was run for about 6 to 11 cycles. TCRdb reprocessed the 5' RACE reads via MiXCR and lists one record per CDR3 protein. The table shows 1.5 million to 1.9 million distinct CDR3 sequences, with roughly 43% occurring only once. In the case of this clonotype: Its target is unknown.

V usage is TRBV28 and J usage is TRBJ1-1; possible D gene TRBD1, 5 bases. Sequencing used blood. The sequence derives from a woman younger than 35 in good health. In DNA form, the CDR3 reads TGTGCCAGCAGTTTTTGGGGGGAAGCTTTCTTT. Protein sequence: CASSFWGEAFF.